This T cell receptor (beta chain) emerged from a study of identical twins. Whole-study results and caveats: The presence of invariant MAIT and iNKT cells could partly confound analyses of zero-insertion sequences. Abundant cord blood beta clonotypes carried fewer insertions; memory repertoires showed none. It was cross-sectional statistical analysis, not following the same donors, that the conclusions relied on.

Worth noting for this clonotype: Its specificity is not known.

TCRdb re-called the 5' RACE reads through MiXCR, storing one row per CDR3 protein. The sample lists 1.5 million to 2 million distinct CDR3 sequences, less than 40% seen once, with roughly 0.3% in the top ten. The TCR was taken from a newborn girl in good health. Sequencing was carried out using cord blood.

CDR3 region: CASSPLAGVAEQFF. CDR3 nucleotide sequence: TGTGCCAGTAGTCCGCTAGCGGGAGTCGCCGAGCAGTTCTTC. This chain joins TRBV19 and TRBJ2-1; 10 bases line up with TRBD2. Germline CDR1 and CDR2: LNHDA and SQIVND (reference sequence). The length of the CDR3 is 14 residues. V gave up 5 bases and J gave up 10 bases; unmatched junction bases: 8.